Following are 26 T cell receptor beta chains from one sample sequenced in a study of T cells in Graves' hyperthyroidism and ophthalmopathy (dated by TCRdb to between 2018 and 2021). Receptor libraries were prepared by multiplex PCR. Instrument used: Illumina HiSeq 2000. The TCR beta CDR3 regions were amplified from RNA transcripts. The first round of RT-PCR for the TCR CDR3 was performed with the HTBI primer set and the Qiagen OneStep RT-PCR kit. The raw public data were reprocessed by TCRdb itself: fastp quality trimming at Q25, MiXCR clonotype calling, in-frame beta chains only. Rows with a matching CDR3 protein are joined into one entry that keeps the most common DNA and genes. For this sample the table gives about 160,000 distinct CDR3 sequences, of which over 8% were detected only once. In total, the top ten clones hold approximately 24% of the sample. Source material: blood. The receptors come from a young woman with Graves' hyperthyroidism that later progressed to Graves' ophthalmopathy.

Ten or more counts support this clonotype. The CDR3 here is CASRLTGGEAFF. The DNA for the CDR3 is TGTGCCAGCAGGCTAACAGGGGGCGAAGCTTTCTTT. The V gene is TRBV3-1, the J gene TRBJ1-1; 9 bases are shared with TRBD1. CDR3 size: 12 residues. Germline V gene lookup returns CDR1 LGHDT and CDR2 YNNKEL (reference sequence). Trimming at V came to 6 bases and at J to 8 bases, leaving 4 bases not matched to a gene.

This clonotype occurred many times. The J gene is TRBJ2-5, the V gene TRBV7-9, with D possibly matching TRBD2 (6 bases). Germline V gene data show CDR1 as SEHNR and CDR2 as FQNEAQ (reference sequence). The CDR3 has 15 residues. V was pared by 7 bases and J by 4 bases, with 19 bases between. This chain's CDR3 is CASTLGGGWGETQYF. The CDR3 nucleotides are TGTGCCAGCACCCTCGGCGGAGGGTGGGGAGAGACCCAGTACTTC.

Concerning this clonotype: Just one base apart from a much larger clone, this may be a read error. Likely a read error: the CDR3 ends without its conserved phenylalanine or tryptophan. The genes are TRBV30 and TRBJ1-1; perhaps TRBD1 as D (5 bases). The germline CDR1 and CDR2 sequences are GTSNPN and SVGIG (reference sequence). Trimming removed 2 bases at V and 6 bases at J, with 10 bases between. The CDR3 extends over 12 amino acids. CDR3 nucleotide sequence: TGTGCCTGGAGTCCTACAGGCCCTGAAGCTTTCTCT. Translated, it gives CAWSPTGPEAFS.

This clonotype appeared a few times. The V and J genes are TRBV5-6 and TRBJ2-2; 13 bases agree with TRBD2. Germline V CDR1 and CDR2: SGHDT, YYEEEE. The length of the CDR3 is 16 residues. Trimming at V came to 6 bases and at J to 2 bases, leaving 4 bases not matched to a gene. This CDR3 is CASNGLAGENTGELFF. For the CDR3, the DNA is TGTGCCAGCAACGGACTAGCGGGAGAAAACACCGGGGAGCTGTTTTTT.

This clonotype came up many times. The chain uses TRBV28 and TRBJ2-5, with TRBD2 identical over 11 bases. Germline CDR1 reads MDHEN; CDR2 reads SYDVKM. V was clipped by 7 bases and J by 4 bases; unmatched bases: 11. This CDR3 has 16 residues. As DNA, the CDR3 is TGTGCCAGCACCAAGCCGGGACTAGCGGTCGCAGAGACCCAGTACTTC. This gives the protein CASTKPGLAVAETQYF. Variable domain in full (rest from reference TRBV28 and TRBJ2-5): DVKVTQSSRYLVKRTGEKVFLECVQDMDHENMFWYRQDPGLGLRLIYFSYDVKMKEKGDIPEGYSVSREKKERFSLILESASTNQTSMYLCASTKPGLAVAETQYFGPGTRLLVL.

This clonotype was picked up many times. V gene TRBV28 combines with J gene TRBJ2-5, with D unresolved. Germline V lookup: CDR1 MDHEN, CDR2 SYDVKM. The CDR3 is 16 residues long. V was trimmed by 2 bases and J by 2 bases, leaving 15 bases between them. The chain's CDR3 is CASSLRATGRQETQYF. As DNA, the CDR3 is TGTGCCAGCAGTTTAAGGGCGACCGGGCGGCAAGAGACCCAGTACTTC.

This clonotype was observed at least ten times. The CDR3 loop is CASSLDSAFNEQFF. Written as DNA, the CDR3 is TGTGCCAGCAGCTTAGATTCTGCTTTCAATGAGCAGTTCTTC. This sequence joins TRBV7-3 and TRBJ2-1, with D hard to call. Germline CDR1 SGHTA, CDR2 FQGTGA. Trimming pared 2 bases from V and 6 bases from J, leaving 11 bases between. The CDR3 extends over 14 amino acids.

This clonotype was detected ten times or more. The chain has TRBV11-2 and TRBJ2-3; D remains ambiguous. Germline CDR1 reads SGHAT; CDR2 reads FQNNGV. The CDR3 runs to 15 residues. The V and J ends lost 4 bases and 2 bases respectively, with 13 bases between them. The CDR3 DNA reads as TGTGCCAGCAGCTCCGACCCTTACCACACAGATACGCAGTATTTT. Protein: CASSSDPYHTDTQYF.

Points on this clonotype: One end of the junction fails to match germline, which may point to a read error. The CDR3 loop reads CASSQPIVGRNNYEQCF. CDR3 DNA: TGTGCCAGCAGCCAACCTATTGTGGGGAGAAATAACTACGAGCAGTGCTTC. The chain is built from TRBV3-1 and TRBJ2-7, with a tentative D call TRBD2 (5 bases). The CDR3 has 17 residues. Germline V gene data show CDR1 as LGHDT and CDR2 as YNNKEL (reference sequence).

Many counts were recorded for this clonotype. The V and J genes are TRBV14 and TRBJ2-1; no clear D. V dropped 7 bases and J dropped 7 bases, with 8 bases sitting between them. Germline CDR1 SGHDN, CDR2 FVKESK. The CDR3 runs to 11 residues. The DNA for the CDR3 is TGTGCCAGCAAAGGTAGAAATGAGCAGTTCTTC. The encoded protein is CASKGRNEQFF.

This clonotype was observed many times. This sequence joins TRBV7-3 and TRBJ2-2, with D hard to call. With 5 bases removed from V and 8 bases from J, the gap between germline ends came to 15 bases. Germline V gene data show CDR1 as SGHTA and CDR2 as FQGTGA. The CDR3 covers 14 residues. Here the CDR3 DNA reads TGTGCCAGCAGCGCTATAGCCTCGGATGGGGAGCTGTTTTTT. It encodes CASSAIASDGELFF.

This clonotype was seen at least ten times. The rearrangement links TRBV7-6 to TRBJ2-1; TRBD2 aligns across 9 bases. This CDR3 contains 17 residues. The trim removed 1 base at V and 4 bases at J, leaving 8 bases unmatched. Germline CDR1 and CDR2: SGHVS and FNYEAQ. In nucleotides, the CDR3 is TGTGCCAGCAGCTTAGTACCTAGCGGGGCGGATTACAATGAGCAGTTCTTC. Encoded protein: CASSLVPSGADYNEQFF.

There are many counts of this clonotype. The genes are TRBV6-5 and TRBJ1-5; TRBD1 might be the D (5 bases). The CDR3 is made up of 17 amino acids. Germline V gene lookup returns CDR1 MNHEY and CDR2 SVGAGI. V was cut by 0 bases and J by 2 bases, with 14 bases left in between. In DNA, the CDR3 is TGTGCCAGCAGTTACTCTCCCCGGGGGGGTGGCAATCAGCCCCAGCATTTT. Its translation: CASSYSPRGGGNQPQHF.

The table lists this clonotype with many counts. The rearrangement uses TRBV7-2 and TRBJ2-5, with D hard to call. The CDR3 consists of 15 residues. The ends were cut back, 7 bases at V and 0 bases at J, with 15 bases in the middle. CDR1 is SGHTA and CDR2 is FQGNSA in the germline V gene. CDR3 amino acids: CASIDILGYQETQYF. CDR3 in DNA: TGTGCCAGCATCGACATATTGGGGTACCAAGAGACCCAGTACTTC.

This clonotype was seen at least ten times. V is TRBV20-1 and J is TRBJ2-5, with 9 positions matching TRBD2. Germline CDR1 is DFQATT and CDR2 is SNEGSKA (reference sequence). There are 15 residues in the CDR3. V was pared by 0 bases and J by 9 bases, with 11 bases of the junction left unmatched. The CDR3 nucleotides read TGCAGTGCTAGAGATGGAGCGGGAGGACGGGTGGCCCAGTACTTC. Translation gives CSARDGAGGRVAQYF.

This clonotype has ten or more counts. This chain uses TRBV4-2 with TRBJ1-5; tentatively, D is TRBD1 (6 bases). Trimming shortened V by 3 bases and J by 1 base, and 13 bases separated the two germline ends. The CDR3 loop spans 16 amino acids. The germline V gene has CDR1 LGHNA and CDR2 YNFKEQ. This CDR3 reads CASSHNRVSSNQPQHF. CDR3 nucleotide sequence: TGTGCCAGCAGCCATAACAGGGTGAGCAGCAATCAGCCCCAGCATTTT.

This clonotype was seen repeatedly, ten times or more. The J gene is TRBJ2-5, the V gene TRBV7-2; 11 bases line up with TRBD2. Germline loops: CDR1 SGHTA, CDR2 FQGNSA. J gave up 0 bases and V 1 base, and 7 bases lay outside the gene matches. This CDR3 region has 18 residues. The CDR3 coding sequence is TGTGCCAGCAGCTTAGGGCCGACTAGCGGGGTTAACCAAGAGACCCAGTACTTC. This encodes CASSLGPTSGVNQETQYF.

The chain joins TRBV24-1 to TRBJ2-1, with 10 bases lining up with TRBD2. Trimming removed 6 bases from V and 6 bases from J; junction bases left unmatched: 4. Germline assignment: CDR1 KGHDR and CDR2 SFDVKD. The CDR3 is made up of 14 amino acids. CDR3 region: CATSRTSGVNEQFF. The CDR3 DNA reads TGTGCCACCAGTAGAACTAGCGGGGTCAATGAGCAGTTCTTC.

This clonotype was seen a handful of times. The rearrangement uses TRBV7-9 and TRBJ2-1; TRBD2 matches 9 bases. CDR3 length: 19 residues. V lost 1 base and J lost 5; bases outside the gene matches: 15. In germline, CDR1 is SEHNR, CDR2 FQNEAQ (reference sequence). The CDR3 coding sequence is TGTGCCAGCAGCTTAGGAGTTATCGGGGTAGCGGGGGTCAACAATGAGCAGTTCTTC. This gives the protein CASSLGVIGVAGVNNEQFF.

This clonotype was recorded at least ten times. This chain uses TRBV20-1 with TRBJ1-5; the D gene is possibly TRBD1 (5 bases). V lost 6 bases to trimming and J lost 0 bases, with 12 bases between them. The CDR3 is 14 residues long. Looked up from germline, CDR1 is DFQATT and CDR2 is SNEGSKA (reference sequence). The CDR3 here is CSAARGPSNQPQHF. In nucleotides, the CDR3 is TGCAGTGCAGCGAGGGGCCCTAGCAATCAGCCCCAGCATTTT.

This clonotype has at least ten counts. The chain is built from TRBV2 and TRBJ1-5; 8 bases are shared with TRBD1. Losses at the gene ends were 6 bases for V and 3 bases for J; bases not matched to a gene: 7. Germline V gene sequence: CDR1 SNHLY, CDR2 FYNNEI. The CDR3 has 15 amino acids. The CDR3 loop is CASRRTGPFNQPQHF. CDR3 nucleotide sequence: TGTGCCAGCAGGAGGACAGGGCCGTTCAATCAGCCCCAGCATTTT.

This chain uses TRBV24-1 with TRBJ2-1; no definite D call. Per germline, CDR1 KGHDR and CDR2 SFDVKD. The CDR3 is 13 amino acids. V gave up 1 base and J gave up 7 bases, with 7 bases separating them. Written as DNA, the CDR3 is TGTGCCACCAGTGATTTTGAAACTAATGAGCAGTTCTTC. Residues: CATSDFETNEQFF.

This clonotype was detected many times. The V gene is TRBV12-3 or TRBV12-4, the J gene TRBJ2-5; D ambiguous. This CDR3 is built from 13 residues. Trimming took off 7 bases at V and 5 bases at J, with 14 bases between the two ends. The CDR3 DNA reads TGTGCCAGCACCCCCGGGTGGGCTGAGACCCAGTACTTC. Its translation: CASTPGWAETQYF.

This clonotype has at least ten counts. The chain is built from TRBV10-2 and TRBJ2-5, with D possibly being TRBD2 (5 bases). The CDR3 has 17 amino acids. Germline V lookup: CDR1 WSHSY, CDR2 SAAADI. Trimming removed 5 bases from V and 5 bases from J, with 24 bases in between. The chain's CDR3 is CASSTLTYGFAGETQYF. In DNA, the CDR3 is TGCGCCAGCAGTACTTTGACATACGGTTTTGCGGGCGAGACCCAGTACTTC.

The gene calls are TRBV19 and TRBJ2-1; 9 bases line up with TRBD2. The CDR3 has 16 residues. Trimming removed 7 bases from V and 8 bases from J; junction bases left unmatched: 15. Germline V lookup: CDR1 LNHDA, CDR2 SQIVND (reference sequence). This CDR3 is CASTKRIAGVVDEQFF. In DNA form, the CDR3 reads TGTGCCAGTACCAAAAGGATAGCGGGAGTGGTGGATGAGCAGTTCTTC.

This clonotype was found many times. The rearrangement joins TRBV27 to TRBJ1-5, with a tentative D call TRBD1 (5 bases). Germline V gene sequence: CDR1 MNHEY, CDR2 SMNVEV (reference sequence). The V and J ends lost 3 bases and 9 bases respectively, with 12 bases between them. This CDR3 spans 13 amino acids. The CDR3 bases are TGTGCCAGCAGTTTCGGGGTTGGGGGGCCCCAGCATTTT. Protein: CASSFGVGGPQHF.